The 27 T cell receptor beta chains below were found in one sample sequenced in a study of CD8+ T cells in alopecia areata. Specified treatment: oral pan-JAK inhibitor, 5-10 mg twice daily. RNA was extracted and reverse transcribed into cDNA as the sequencing template. Clones were sequenced by immunoSEQ multiplex PCR, and TCRdb holds only the in-frame ones, with some missing. The data show 60,000 to 90,000 clones, around 60% seen once. This material consisted of CD8+ T cells sorted from blood, taken at week 24, from a patient treated with tofacitinib. Receptors were obtained from a human donor with alopecia areata.

The CDR3 spells CASSNSAGAAYEQYF. CDR3 coding DNA: TGTGCCAGCAGTAACTCAGCCGGGGCCGCCTACGAGCAGTACTTC. This chain links TRBV28 with TRBJ2-7, with D tentatively TRBD1 or TRBD2 (5 bases each). The CDR3 runs to 15 residues. The germline gives CDR1 MDHEN, CDR2 SYDVKM. Trimming stripped 5 bases from V and 2 bases from J, with 16 bases between.

V and J are TRBV19 and TRBJ2-5; TRBD1 matches at 7 bases. The CDR3 loop spans 14 amino acids. With 5 bases clipped from V and 3 bases from J, the junction kept 6 bases outside the gene matches. Germline loops: CDR1 LNHDA, CDR2 SQIVND (reference sequence). Written as DNA, the CDR3 is TGTGCCAGTAGTCTGGCAGGGACAGAAGAGACCCAGTACTTC. Protein product: CASSLAGTEETQYF.

A remark on this clone: The sample has other DNA sequences that encode this CDR3 too. This chain connects TRBV27 to TRBJ2-1; 11 bases align to TRBD1. The CDR3 covers 15 residues. V lost 4 bases and J lost 2; bases outside the gene matches: 1. CDR1 MNHEY and CDR2 SMNVEV come from the germline V gene (reference sequence). The CDR3 DNA sequence: TGTGCCAGCAGTTCGGGACAGGGGGCCTACAATGAGCAGTTCTTC. Translating it yields CASSSGQGAYNEQFF.

The rearrangement links TRBV5-6 to TRBJ1-3; unclear D gene. The V gene's germline CDR1 is SGHDT and CDR2 YYEEEE. This CDR3 has 15 amino acids. Trimming took 0 bases from V and 1 from J, leaving 8 bases between them. The CDR3 reads CASSLVGRSGNTIYF. The CDR3 nucleotides read TGTGCCAGCAGCTTGGTCGGGAGATCTGGAAACACCATATATTTT.

As regards this clone: An end of the junction differs from the germline gene, which may be a read error. The same CDR3 is also encoded by other DNA sequences in this sample. V and J are TRBV15 and TRBJ2-2; 9 bases match TRBD1. This CDR3 contains 16 residues. Germline CDR1 and CDR2: LNHNV and YYDKDF (reference sequence). CDR3 nucleotides: TGTGCCACCAGCCGGAAGGACAGGGGAAGGACCGGGGAACTGTTTTTT. This encodes CATSRKDRGRTGELFF.

The J gene is TRBJ2-7, the V gene TRBV28; the D gene is possibly TRBD2 (5 bases). Trimming shortened V by 5 bases and J by 3 bases, and 14 bases separated the two germline ends. CDR3 length: 14 amino acids. CDR1 MDHEN and CDR2 SYDVKM come from the germline V gene. The CDR3 spells CASSPPGMNYEQYF. The CDR3 DNA sequence: TGTGCCAGCAGTCCTCCCGGGATGAACTACGAGCAGTACTTC.

The chain has TRBV27 and TRBJ2-1; D is possibly TRBD1 (6 bases). V was cut by 5 bases and J by 0 bases, with 14 bases left in between. CDR3 size: 16 residues. CDR1 and CDR2 from the germline V gene are MNHEY and SMNVEV (reference sequence). CDR3 amino acids: CASSVRQANSYNEQFF. CDR3 nucleotide sequence: TGTGCCAGCAGTGTCAGACAGGCCAACTCCTACAATGAGCAGTTCTTC.

This clone was counted between two and nine times. J is TRBJ2-7 and V is TRBV4-1; TRBD1 aligns across 9 bases. Per germline, CDR1 MGHRA and CDR2 YSYEKL. This CDR3 has 13 residues. V gave up 3 bases and J gave up 4 bases; unmatched junction bases: 1. The CDR3 reads CASSQGTGYEQYF. The CDR3 coding sequence is TGCGCCAGCAGCCAGGGGACAGGGTACGAGCAGTACTTC.

The chain links TRBV15 to TRBJ2-2, with D possibly called TRBD1 or TRBD2 (5 bases each). The CDR3 has 14 amino acids. Looked up from germline, CDR1 is LNHNV and CDR2 is YYDKDF (reference sequence). The ends were cut back, 2 bases at V and 7 bases at J, with 11 bases in the middle. CDR3 sequence (DNA): TGTGCCACCAGCAGAAGAGGGGCGATCGGGGAGCTGTTTTTT. Translated, it gives CATSRRGAIGELFF. The whole variable domain, filled in from reference TRBV15 and TRBJ2-2, reads DAMVIQNPRYQVTQFGKPVTLSCSQTLNHNVMYWYQQKSSQAPKLLFHYYDKDFNNEADTPDNFQSRRPNTSFCFLDIRSPGLGDTAMYLCATSRRGAIGELFFGEGSRLTVL.

J is TRBJ2-5 and V is TRBV25-1; 7 bases fit TRBD1. J gave up 5 bases and V 6 bases, and 6 bases lay outside the gene matches. This CDR3 region has 13 residues. Germline-derived CDR1 and CDR2 are MGHDK and SYGVNS. CDR3 residues: CASSMTGRETQYF. The CDR3 bases are TGTGCCAGCAGCATGACAGGGCGGGAGACCCAGTACTTC. The full variable domain, its missing parts supplied by reference TRBV25-1 and TRBJ2-5, is EADIYQTPRYLVIGTGKKITLECSQTMGHDKMYWYQQDPGMELHLIHYSYGVNSTEKGDLSSESTVSRIRTEHFPLTLESARPSHTSQYLCASSMTGRETQYFGPGTRLLVL.

This rearrangement joins TRBV27 to TRBJ2-7, with TRBD1 matching over 9 bases. V shed 6 bases, J shed 5 bases, and the junction held 8 bases outside the gene matches. The CDR3 spans 14 residues. Germline values: CDR1 MNHEY, CDR2 SMNVEV (reference sequence). CDR3 region: CASRPADRGDEQYF. CDR3 sequence (DNA): TGTGCCAGCAGACCAGCGGACAGGGGCGACGAGCAGTACTTC.

This clone was seen only a few times. The chain recombines TRBV7-9 with TRBJ1-1; 7 positions agree with TRBD1. CDR1 and CDR2 from the germline V gene are SEHNR and FQNEAQ (reference sequence). This CDR3 spans 13 amino acids. J gave up 3 bases and V 5 bases, and 3 bases lay outside the gene matches. In DNA form, the CDR3 reads TGTGCCAGCAGCCTAACAGGGGACACTGAAGCTTTCTTT. Translation gives CASSLTGDTEAFF.

The chain has TRBV27 and TRBJ2-7, with a tentative D call TRBD2 (5 bases). This CDR3 is built from 13 residues. Trimming stripped 2 bases from V and 3 bases from J, with 8 bases between. The germline V gene encodes CDR1 MNHEY and CDR2 SMNVEV (reference sequence). In DNA form, the CDR3 reads TGTGCCAGCAGTTTAAGCCGGGGCTACGAGCAGTACTTC. It translates to CASSLSRGYEQYF.

The V gene is TRBV5-1, the J gene TRBJ2-1; D uncertain. This CDR3 spans 12 amino acids. The V gene's germline CDR1 is SGHRS and CDR2 YFSETQ. With 2 bases removed from V and 7 bases from J, the gap between germline ends came to 7 bases. Here the CDR3 DNA reads TGCGCCAGCAGCTTCATAGGGAATGAGCAGTTCTTC. Amino acids: CASSFIGNEQFF.

This clone was observed a few times. V usage is TRBV4-2 and J usage is TRBJ1-1, with TRBD1 matching 7 bases. Germline CDR1 reads LGHNA; CDR2 reads YNFKEQ. CDR3 size: 14 residues. V lost 1 base and J lost 4; bases outside the gene matches: 3. The CDR3: CASSQGAGGTEAFF. CDR3 nucleotides: TGTGCCAGCAGCCAAGGCGCAGGGGGCACTGAAGCTTTCTTT.

The rearrangement uses TRBV7-9 and TRBJ1-1; the D is unclear. The CDR3 spans 12 residues. Trimming stripped 5 bases from V and 4 bases from J, with 8 bases between. Germline CDR1 SEHNR, CDR2 FQNEAQ (reference sequence). This chain's CDR3 is CASSDYSTEAFF. The CDR3, as DNA: TGTGCCAGCAGCGACTACAGCACTGAAGCTTTCTTT.

This clone counts as medium-sized. This rearrangement joins TRBV4-3 to TRBJ2-1; 8 bases fit TRBD2. Germline V gene data show CDR1 as LGHNA and CDR2 as YSLEER. After removal of 0 bases from V and 4 bases from J, the junction contained 5 bases not matched to a gene. This CDR3 is built from 16 residues. The CDR3 DNA reads TGCGCCAGCAGCCAAGATGCGGGGGGCTCTTACAATGAGCAGTTCTTC. Encoded protein: CASSQDAGGSYNEQFF.

The rearrangement uses TRBV5-1 and TRBJ2-7, with D possibly matching TRBD2 (6 bases). The CDR3 sequence is 13 residues long. From germline, CDR1 is SGHRS and CDR2 YFSETQ. The V gene lost 4 bases and the J gene lost 3 bases, with 11 bases spanning the gap. This CDR3 reads CASSGGTDYEQYF. CDR3 nucleotides: TGCGCCAGCAGCGGAGGGACCGACTACGAGCAGTACTTC.

The chain couples TRBV19 to TRBJ1-5, with D unresolved. V was trimmed by 6 bases and J by 4 bases, leaving 13 bases between them. The germline CDR1 and CDR2 sequences are LNHDA and SQIVND (reference sequence). The CDR3 length is 14 residues. DNA for the CDR3: TGTGCCAGTAGCCCTAAATCGTCGAATCAGCCCCAGCATTTT. Encoded protein: CASSPKSSNQPQHF.

As DNA, the CDR3 is TGTGCCATCAGTCATGACAGACCTGAAGCTTTCTTT. This codes for CAISHDRPEAFF. The rearrangement links TRBV10-3 to TRBJ1-1; D may be TRBD1 (5 bases). CDR1 and CDR2 from the germline V gene are ENHRY and SYGVKD. This CDR3 has 12 residues. V was clipped by 5 bases and J by 6 bases, with 10 bases between them.

The genes are TRBV7-9 and TRBJ1-4; 7 bases match TRBD1. This CDR3 region has 14 residues. The trim removed 4 bases at V and 6 bases at J, leaving 5 bases unmatched. Germline V CDR1 and CDR2: SEHNR, FQNEAQ (reference sequence). The CDR3 protein is CASSSDRDYEKLFF. Here the CDR3 DNA reads TGTGCCAGCAGCTCCGACAGGGATTATGAAAAACTGTTTTTT.

The V call is TRBV13, the J call TRBJ2-1; D remains ambiguous. Germline CDR1 reads PRHDT; CDR2 reads FYEKMQ (reference sequence). The length of the CDR3 is 12 residues. Deletions cut 6 bases from V and 5 bases from J, with 8 bases between. CDR3 nucleotide sequence: TGTGCCAGCAGTTCGGTAGACAATGAGCAGTTCTTC. It translates to CASSSVDNEQFF.

V gene TRBV5-4 combines with J gene TRBJ1-1, with 12 bases that match TRBD1. Germline loops: CDR1 SGHNT, CDR2 YYREEE (reference sequence). CDR3 size: 17 residues. The ends lost 3 bases at V and 1 base at J; junction bases unmatched: 7. The DNA for the CDR3 is TGTGCCAGCAGCTCGACCGGGACAGGGGGCTGGAACACTGAAGCTTTCTTT. This codes for CASSSTGTGGWNTEAFF.

DNA of the CDR3: TGTGCCTGGGATCGGGGGGCATCGGCCTACAATGAGCAGTTCTTC. This translates into CAWDRGASAYNEQFF. The chain employs TRBV30 and TRBJ2-1; TRBD2 is a possible D gene (7 bases). Trimming left V 5 bases short and J 2 bases short, with 16 bases between. CDR3 length equals 15 residues. Germline V lookup: CDR1 GTSNPN, CDR2 SVGIG (reference sequence). The variable domain in full, with the rest retrieved from reference TRBV30 and TRBJ2-1, is SQTIHQWPATLVQPVGSPLSLECTVEGTSNPNLYWYRQAAGRGLQLLFYSVGIGQISSEVPQNLSASRPQDRQFILSSKKLLLSDSGFYLCAWDRGASAYNEQFFGPGTRLTVL.

The chain couples TRBV10-3 to TRBJ2-5; 7 bases match TRBD1. This CDR3 is 16 amino acids long. With V trimmed by 6 bases and J by 5 bases, 15 bases remained unmatched. Germline-derived CDR1 and CDR2 are ENHRY and SYGVKD. In nucleotides, the CDR3 is TGTGCCATCAGAGAGCCCGGGACAGCCACTGGGGAGACCCAGTACTTC. The encoded protein is CAIREPGTATGETQYF.

The table lists this clone with a count of one. The genes are TRBV7-9 and TRBJ1-4, with no clear D. Germline assignment: CDR1 SEHNR and CDR2 FQNEAQ (reference sequence). The CDR3 has 15 amino acids. The V and J ends lost 6 bases and 0 bases respectively, with 11 bases between them. Here the CDR3 reads CASSRREATNEKLFF. CDR3 bases: TGTGCCAGCAGTCGCCGGGAGGCAACTAATGAAAAACTGTTTTTT.

This clone was counted between two and nine times. V is TRBV28 and J is TRBJ2-7, with 7 positions matching TRBD1. Germline loops: CDR1 MDHEN, CDR2 SYDVKM. J gave up 2 bases and V 10 bases, and 8 bases lay outside the gene matches. CDR3 length: 13 amino acids. CDR3 sequence: CATPRGGPYEQYF. CDR3 nucleotide sequence: TGTGCCACCCCCCGAGGGGGCCCCTACGAGCAGTACTTC.